These T cell receptor beta chains were read from a single sample in a study of T-cell memory formation after mild COVID-19. TCRdb re-analysed the 5' RACE reads in MiXCR, keeping a single row per CDR3 protein. The sample includes around 510,000 distinct CDR3 sequences, roughly a fifth of them seen just once. Input material: PBMCs or a T cell subset sorted from them (not recorded which). The receptors were gathered from an adult woman who had mild COVID-19 (a few samples of this study predate the infection). Cell type and time point are not known. CDR3s include the opening cysteine and the closing phenylalanine or tryptophan. The D gene is left open where the match is weak. Clone size is stated in some rows and not others, as once, few, many or a class when expanded.

D gene | clone size | J gene | V gene | CDR3 protein | CDR3 DNA
TRBD2 | - | TRBJ2-5 | TRBV5-1 | CASSPSTSGQETQYF | TGCGCCAGCAGCCCCTCAACTAGCGGCCAAGAGACCCAGTACTTC
- | few | TRBJ2-5 | TRBV11-2 | CASSSPKGTQTQYF | TGTGCCAGCAGCTCCCCTAAGGGGACGCAGACCCAGTACTTC
- | few | TRBJ2-5 | TRBV15 | CATSSLQTRRGTQYF | TGTGCCACCAGCAGTCTTCAAACGCGCCGGGGGACCCAGTACTTC
- | few | TRBJ1-2 | TRBV10-2 | CASSPNTYDNYGYTF | TGCGCCAGCAGTCCCAACACATATGATAACTATGGCTACACCTTC
TRBD2 | few | TRBJ2-7 | TRBV6-5 | CASRSTGGGLVGSEQYF | TGTGCCAGCCGCTCTACGGGGGGAGGACTAGTAGGCTCCGAGCAGTACTTC
- | few | TRBJ1-5 | TRBV3-1 | CASSQVRQPQHF | TGTGCCAGCAGCCAAGTACGTCAGCCCCAGCATTTT
TRBD1 | few | TRBJ1-1 | TRBV10-3 | CAISGDRGLDTEAFF | TGTGCCATCAGTGGAGACAGGGGGCTTGACACTGAAGCTTTCTTT
- | - | TRBJ2-5 | TRBV21-1 | CASRSLAGGIQETQYF | TGTGCCAGCAGGTCACTAGCGGGGGGTATCCAAGAGACCCAGTACTTC
- | - | TRBJ2-7 | TRBV11-2 | CASTPSLRGSYEQYF | TGTGCCAGCACCCCAAGCCTCCGGGGCTCCTACGAGCAGTACTTC
- | - | TRBJ2-5 | TRBV20-1 | CSATGVSGAETQYF | TGCAGTGCTACGGGGGTTAGCGGTGCGGAGACCCAGTACTTC
- | - | TRBJ2-7 | TRBV6-1 | CASSEFGVDYEQYF | TGTGCCAGCAGTGAATTTGGGGTTGACTACGAGCAGTACTTC
- | few | TRBJ2-2 | TRBV5-1 | CASSTERPLGELFF | TGCGCCAGCAGCACCGAGAGACCCCTAGGGGAGCTGTTTTTT
- | - | TRBJ1-3 | TRBV9 | CASSVDGVSGNTIYF | TGTGCCAGCAGCGTAGATGGGGTCTCTGGAAACACCATATATTTT
TRBD1 | few | TRBJ2-1 | TRBV12-3/TRBV12-4 | CASRPLNVWTGTSYNEQFF | TGTGCCAGCAGACCGCTAAATGTTTGGACAGGGACCTCCTACAATGAGCAGTTCTTC
- | many | TRBJ2-6 | TRBV5-4 | CASTRSGANVLTF | TGTGCCAGCACGCGATCTGGGGCCAACGTCCTGACTTTC
- | few | TRBJ2-7 | TRBV20-1 | CSARETAGLREQYF | TGCAGTGCTAGAGAAACGGCAGGGCTGAGGGAGCAGTACTTC
TRBD2 | - | TRBJ2-3 | TRBV7-6 | CASRPDGLAGVGADTQYF | TGTGCCAGCAGGCCAGACGGACTAGCGGGAGTTGGCGCAGATACGCAGTATTTT